This T cell receptor (beta chain) was profiled in a study of blood T cell repertoires in COVID-19. V was cut by 1 base and J by 4 bases, with 4 bases left in between. The CDR3 consists of 12 residues. CDR1 and CDR2 (germline): SGHTA, FQGNSA. Sequencing was performed with immunoSEQ multiplex PCR; in TCRdb, only in-frame clones are kept and a portion is missing. The sample contains 150,000 to 200,000 clones, roughly 79% of which appear only once. The rearrangement joins TRBV7-2 to TRBJ1-2; D not resolved. The specimen was peripheral blood. This TCR was sampled from a woman of 80 years or more with COVID-19, enrolled during active disease. DNA of the CDR3: TGTGCCAGCAGCTTAGTCTTCTATGGCTACACCTTC. Protein: CASSLVFYGYTF.